The rows below give T cell receptor beta chains drawn from one sample of a study of Graves' ophthalmopathy and Graves' hyperthyroidism. TCRdb analysed the multiplex PCR reads with MiXCR anew, one entry per CDR3 protein. The sample consists of around 660,000 distinct CDR3 sequences, roughly 39% of them appearing once. Sequencing used peripheral blood. All receptors derive from an adult man with Graves' ophthalmopathy. Both conserved end residues are trimmed from each CDR3.

13 | TRBV5-1 | ASSLATVNTGELF
11 | TRBV7-9 | ASSPVNSYEQY
12 | TRBV12-3/TRBV12-4 | ASSGTDSGNTIY
12 | TRBV2 | ASSGVRSTDTQY
12 | TRBV7-9 | ASSSGGEVQPQH
13 | TRBV7-2 | ASSPGGLVNEKLF
11 | TRBV24-1 | ATSDLTGTEAF
14 | TRBV19 | ASTTGQGATAGELF
14 | TRBV19 | ASSMGRGSGEQPQH
13 | TRBV13 | ASSLATGLNTEAF
13 | TRBV12-3/TRBV12-4 | ASSPRIVLQETQY
12 | TRBV19 | ASSPGQGARELF
13 | TRBV20-1 | SASTGTSQAETQY
13 | TRBV2 | ASTLDMGGTGELF
13 | TRBV7-2 | ASSYPGQINYEQY
12 | TRBV25-1 | ASSHQGLEETQY
13 | TRBV19 | ASSISGRYQETQH
13 | TRBV2 | ASTKLAGGPYEQY
14 | TRBV20-1 | SARKQGALSNQPQH
12 | TRBV19 | ASSIAVQNYEQY
15 | TRBV5-1 | ASSYGLAVGYQETQY
13 | TRBV10-3 | AISEPGQRTGELF
11 | TRBV2 | ASRMGGAGGYT
9 | TRBV20-1 | SAHWNYEQY
13 | TRBV15 | ATSRGGTVPYEQY
13 | TRBV5-1 | ASSYRTGGAYEQY
11 | TRBV29-1 | SARGGQAYEQY
11 | TRBV25-1 | ASGIFRDEKLF
11 | TRBV7-8 | ASSVLTGYEQY
15 | TRBV6-6 | ASSYSDRGLSGNTIY
12 | TRBV9 | ASSRGTGRGGYT
12 | TRBV7-2 | ASSAGRMNIEAF
11 | TRBV10-3 | AIWDSQGTGAF
12 | TRBV10-3 | AISPDKSNQPQH